Below, 20 T cell receptor beta chains from the same sample are listed, as sequenced in a study of shared clonotypes between healthy human individuals. Sequencing was performed with immunoSEQ multiplex PCR; in TCRdb, only in-frame clones are kept and a portion is missing. The table includes over 1.4 million clones, around 95% detected once. Sequences were obtained from naive CD4+ T cells sorted from blood. The subset was: CD45RA+ positively selected. Every receptor here comes from a man aged 25-45 years in good health.

The V and J genes are TRBV6-5 and TRBJ1-3; TRBD1 matches at 9 bases. This CDR3 region has 15 residues. After removal of 8 bases from V and 4 bases from J, the junction contained 9 bases not matched to a gene. Per germline, CDR1 MNHEY and CDR2 SVGAGI. This CDR3 reads CASSGTGLSGNTIYF. In DNA, the CDR3 is TGTGCCAGCTCCGGGACAGGGCTTTCGGGAAACACCATATATTTT.

V and J are TRBV9 and TRBJ2-3; D is ambiguous. The CDR3 is 14 amino acids. The ends were cut back, 0 bases at V and 4 bases at J, with 9 bases in the middle. Germline V gives CDR1 SGDLS, CDR2 YYNGEE. CDR3 loop: CASSVDLGSDTQYF. In DNA, the CDR3 is TGTGCCAGCAGCGTAGATCTGGGCTCAGATACGCAGTATTTT.

V is TRBV14 and J is TRBJ2-2; a weak D match, TRBD2 (5 bases). This CDR3 comprises 15 residues. Germline V CDR1 and CDR2: SGHDN, FVKESK. V was trimmed by 0 bases and J by 3 bases, leaving 8 bases between them. The chain's CDR3 is CASSQERTYTGELFF. CDR3 sequence (DNA): TGTGCCAGCAGCCAAGAACGGACTTACACCGGGGAGCTGTTTTTT.

This chain joins TRBV5-1 and TRBJ2-5, with TRBD2 matching 7 bases. The length of the CDR3 is 16 residues. The J segment lost 7 bases and the V segment lost 0 bases, leaving 12 bases of the junction unmatched. Germline CDR1 is SGHRS and CDR2 is YFSETQ. In DNA, the CDR3 is TGCGCCAGCAGCTTGGAAGCAGGCCCCTCGGGAGGGACCCAGTACTTC. Protein product: CASSLEAGPSGGTQYF. The full variable domain, its missing parts supplied by reference TRBV5-1 and TRBJ2-5, is KAGVTQTPRYLIKTRGQQVTLSCSPISGHRSVSWYQQTPGQGLQFLFEYFSETQRNKGNFPGRFSGRQFSNSRSEMNVSTLELGDSALYLCASSLEAGPSGGTQYFGPGTRLLVL.

J is TRBJ1-5 and V is TRBV19; D may be TRBD1 (5 bases). Trimming shortened V by 0 bases and J by 6 bases, and 9 bases separated the two germline ends. Germline lookup yields CDR1 LNHDA and CDR2 SQIVND (reference sequence). The CDR3 is 14 residues long. CDR3 in amino acids: CASSIDAGGQPQHF. In DNA, the CDR3 is TGTGCCAGTAGTATAGATGCGGGGGGTCAGCCCCAGCATTTT.

Worth noting for this clone: Other DNA sequences in this specimen translate into the identical CDR3. This rearrangement joins TRBV5-1 to TRBJ2-2; 7 bases are shared with TRBD1. The ends lost 0 bases at V and 6 bases at J; junction bases unmatched: 2. Germline V gives CDR1 SGHRS, CDR2 YFSETQ. The CDR3 consists of 14 residues. As DNA, the CDR3 is TGCGCCAGCAGCTTGGCGGGACAGTCCGGGGAGCTGTTTTTT. This sequence encodes CASSLAGQSGELFF.

The V and J genes are TRBV5-8 and TRBJ1-1; maybe TRBD1 (5 bases). Trimming cost V 0 bases and J 6 bases, with 9 bases left between them. The CDR3 extends over 13 amino acids. Germline V lookup: CDR1 SGHTS, CDR2 YDEGEE. In nucleotides, the CDR3 is TGTGCCAGCAGCTTGGGGGGGTCCCCTGAAGCTTTCTTT. It yields the protein CASSLGGSPEAFF.

This rearrangement joins TRBV27 to TRBJ1-3, with D perhaps TRBD1 (5 bases). V was pared by 2 bases and J by 0 bases, with 14 bases between. This CDR3 contains 17 residues. In germline, CDR1 is MNHEY, CDR2 SMNVEV (reference sequence). CDR3 DNA: TGTGCCAGCAGTTTAACACCGGGGCAGAGCTCTGGAAACACCATATATTTT. Amino acid sequence: CASSLTPGQSSGNTIYF.

The J gene is TRBJ1-2, the V gene TRBV9; D possibly corresponds to TRBD1 (5 bases). Germline CDR1 is SGDLS and CDR2 is YYNGEE. V lost 4 bases, J lost 4 bases, and 11 bases lay in between. CDR3 length: 13 residues. The CDR3, as DNA: TGTGCCAGCAGCCCAAGGGACGTCTATGGCTACACCTTC. It translates to CASSPRDVYGYTF.

The chain couples TRBV5-1 to TRBJ2-3; weak D call: TRBD1 (6 bases). The CDR3 loop spans 14 amino acids. CDR1 and CDR2 from the germline V gene are SGHRS and YFSETQ. V was pared by 1 base and J by 6 bases, with 12 bases between. DNA for the CDR3: TGCGCCAGCAGCTTGATGGGGGCTGCCGATACGCAGTATTTT. Amino acids: CASSLMGAADTQYF.

The genes are TRBV9 and TRBJ2-2; TRBD1 is a possible D gene (6 bases). The CDR3 is made up of 16 amino acids. Germline CDR1 is SGDLS and CDR2 is YYNGEE. V was trimmed by 0 bases and J by 5 bases, leaving 14 bases between them. The CDR3 sequence is CASSVVGDRSTGELFF. The CDR3 DNA is TGTGCCAGCAGCGTAGTAGGAGACAGGTCGACCGGGGAGCTGTTTTTT.

The chain combines TRBV5-1 with TRBJ1-2; D is unresolved. Looked up from germline, CDR1 is SGHRS and CDR2 is YFSETQ. Deletions cut 0 bases from V and 10 bases from J, with 13 bases between. This CDR3 is built from 13 residues. The DNA of the CDR3 is TGCGCCAGCAGCTTGGACTCGGGGATTTCCTACACCTTC. Its translation is CASSLDSGISYTF. Full variable domain (outside the CDR3, taken from reference TRBV5-1 and TRBJ1-2): KAGVTQTPRYLIKTRGQQVTLSCSPISGHRSVSWYQQTPGQGLQFLFEYFSETQRNKGNFPGRFSGRQFSNSRSEMNVSTLELGDSALYLCASSLDSGISYTFGSGTRLTVV.

This clone was recorded once. The chain couples TRBV5-4 to TRBJ2-2; tentatively, D is TRBD2 (6 bases). V was shortened by 0 bases and J by 2 bases, with 14 bases between the two germline ends. Germline V gives CDR1 SGHNT, CDR2 YYREEE (reference sequence). CDR3 length: 17 residues. The CDR3 region is CASSLVGGTVNTGELFF. The CDR3, as DNA: TGTGCCAGCAGCTTGGTGGGCGGGACCGTAAACACCGGGGAGCTGTTTTTT. Variable domain in full (rest from reference TRBV5-4 and TRBJ2-2): ETGVTQSPTHLIKTRGQQVTLRCSSQSGHNTVSWYQQALGQGPQFIFQYYREEENGRGNFPPRFSGLQFPNYSSELNVNALELDDSALYLCASSLVGGTVNTGELFFGEGSRLTVL.

As concerns this clone: The sample holds other DNA sequences that translate to the same CDR3. V gene TRBV11-2 combines with J gene TRBJ2-3, with D tentatively TRBD2 (5 bases). Germline CDR1 and CDR2: SGHAT and FQNNGV. Trimming left V 0 bases short and J 4 bases short, with 11 bases between. CDR3 length: 15 amino acids. CDR3 DNA: TGTGCCAGCAGCTTAGATCGGGGTGGCGCAGATACGCAGTATTTT. It codes for CASSLDRGGADTQYF.

The CDR3 sequence: CASSERLAGYNEQFF. In DNA form, the CDR3 reads TGTGCCAGCAGCGAAAGACTAGCGGGGTACAATGAGCAGTTCTTC. The V and J genes are TRBV5-4 and TRBJ2-1; TRBD2 matches at 11 bases. The CDR3 length is 15 residues. CDR1 and CDR2 from the germline V gene are SGHNT and YYREEE (reference sequence). V was clipped by 4 bases and J by 4 bases; unmatched bases: 4.

CDR3 in DNA: TGTGCCAGTCGTAGCGGAGGGGGAACCGGGGAGCTGTTTTTT. This codes for CASRSGGGTGELFF. The rearrangement joins TRBV19 to TRBJ2-2; possibly TRBD1 or TRBD2 for D (6 bases each). CDR1 is LNHDA, CDR2 SQIVND, per germline (reference sequence). Trimming cost V 8 bases and J 5 bases, with 15 bases left between them. The CDR3 has 14 amino acids. Full variable domain (rest looked up from reference TRBV19 and TRBJ2-2): DGGITQSPKYLFRKEGQNVTLSCEQNLNHDAMYWYRQDPGQGLRLIYYSQIVNDFQKGDIAEGYSVSREKKESFPLTVTSAQKNPTAFYLCASRSGGGTGELFFGEGSRLTVL.

The gene calls are TRBV5-1 and TRBJ2-7, with 7 bases lining up with TRBD1. With V trimmed by 3 bases and J by 3 bases, 3 bases remained unmatched. CDR3 length equals 13 residues. Germline-derived CDR1 and CDR2 are SGHRS and YFSETQ. CDR3 in DNA: TGCGCCAGCAGCTCCTGGACAGGCTACGAGCAGTACTTC. Translated: CASSSWTGYEQYF.

The genes are TRBV4-2 and TRBJ2-7, with 11 bases lining up with TRBD2. V gave up 1 base and J gave up 1 base; unmatched junction bases: 12. Germline lookup yields CDR1 LGHNA and CDR2 YNFKEQ. This CDR3 has 19 residues. The CDR3 DNA reads TGTGCCAGCAGCCAAGGGCGAGCACGACTAGCGGGACCGTCCTACGAGCAGTACTTC. Translating gives CASSQGRARLAGPSYEQYF.

This chain connects TRBV27 to TRBJ2-3; 12 bases fit TRBD2. The J segment lost 8 bases and the V segment lost 10 bases, leaving 13 bases of the junction unmatched. CDR3 length: 15 amino acids. Germline V gene lookup returns CDR1 MNHEY and CDR2 SMNVEV (reference sequence). The CDR3 reads CATHRTSGTPVTQYF. The CDR3 DNA follows: TGTGCCACCCACAGGACTAGCGGGACACCAGTTACGCAGTATTTT.

V is TRBV28 and J is TRBJ1-4, with D unclear. Germline V gene sequence: CDR1 MDHEN, CDR2 SYDVKM. With 3 bases removed from V and 4 bases from J, the gap between germline ends came to 15 bases. The CDR3 runs 16 residues. In DNA form, the CDR3 reads TGTGCCAGCAGTTTTGCGGTAAACGGGATTAATGAAAAACTGTTTTTT. Translation gives CASSFAVNGINEKLFF.